This entry describes one T cell receptor (beta chain). This entry is derived from a study of blood T cell repertoires in COVID-19. Across the whole study: Acute and convalescent COVID-19 specimens originated in the United States, Italy and Spain. Sample material is recorded as cDNA or gDNA derived from T cells, B-cell-depleted T cells, or PBMCs.

Authors' methods: Nucleated cell number was recorded as an estimate derived from reference gene primer amplification. Method: immunoSEQ multiplex PCR; TCRdb's copy keeps in-frame clones and lacks some. V, J and clone size reflect that table, while D and trimming were determined from the DNA. The table includes some 130,000 clones, around 73% detected once. V lost 0 bases to trimming and J lost 6 bases; unmatched junction nucleotides: 7. The CDR3 sequence is 15 residues long. Per the germline V gene, CDR1 is LGHDT and CDR2 is YNNKEL (reference sequence). Sample: peripheral blood. The receptor's source is a man between 60 and 75 years old who had recovered from COVID-19. The chain uses TRBV3-1 (or the pseudogene TRBV3-2) and TRBJ2-7; TRBD2 agrees at 8 bases. The DNA of the CDR3 is TGTGCCAGCAGCCAAGAGGGACGGGGGGGCACCGAGCAGTACTTC. Amino acids: CASSQEGRGGTEQYF.